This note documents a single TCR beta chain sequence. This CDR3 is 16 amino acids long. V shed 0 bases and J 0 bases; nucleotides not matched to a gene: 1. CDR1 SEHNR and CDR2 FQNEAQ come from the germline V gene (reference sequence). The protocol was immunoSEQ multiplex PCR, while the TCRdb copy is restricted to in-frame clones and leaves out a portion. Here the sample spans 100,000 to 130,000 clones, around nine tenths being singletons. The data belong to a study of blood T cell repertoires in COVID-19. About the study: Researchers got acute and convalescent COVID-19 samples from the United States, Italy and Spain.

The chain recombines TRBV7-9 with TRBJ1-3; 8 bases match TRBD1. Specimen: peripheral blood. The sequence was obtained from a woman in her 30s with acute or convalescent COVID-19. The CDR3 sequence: CASSLAGQGSGNTIYF. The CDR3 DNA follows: TGTGCCAGCAGCTTAGCCGGACAGGGCTCTGGAAACACCATATATTTT. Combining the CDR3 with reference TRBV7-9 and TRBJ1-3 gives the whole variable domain DTGVSQNPRHKITKRGQNVTFRCDPISEHNRLYWYRQTLGQGPEFLTYFQNEAQLEKSRLLSDRFSAERPKGSFSTLEIQRTEQGDSAMYLCASSLAGQGSGNTIYFGEGSWLTVV.